This section outlines one T cell receptor beta chain sequence together with its context. This receptor's antigen is unknown. Base qualities were left out, and no much larger clone turns up one base away. These data come from a study of blood T cell repertoires in COVID-19 (dated by TCRdb to the early 2020s). Regarding the research as a whole: Samples from collaborators originated in the United States, Italy and Spain and spanned both the acute and convalescent phases of COVID-19. The material from the prospective study consisted of cDNA or gDNA derived from T cells, B-cell-depleted T cells, or PBMCs. The repertoires were made available in a free public database intended to serve as a resource for research on the immune response to SARS-CoV-2. Subjects who had been exposed to COVID-19, were actively infected with it, or had recovered from it provided the deeply sampled blood TCRbeta repertoires that made up the dataset. A de-identified subject ID, COVID-19 status, age in years and sex were almost always included in the sample metadata. The samples were drawn from the first 160 participants of the ongoing ImmuneRACE study and from over a thousand subjects provided by 6 global collaborators. HLA class I and class II types, where available, came from metadata supplied by the sample provider rather than from assay-based typing. Study-wide conclusions, independent of this receptor: The amount of clinical and demographic metadata varied by source and participant and was provided uncurated.

Enrolling through a virtual design, the prospective study's participants ranged in age from about 18 to 100 years and lived across 24 United States geographic areas. In the prospective study, cohorts were assigned on the basis of participant-reported clinical history obtained from a screening survey and a study questionnaire. In the prospective study, mobile phlebotomists collected whole blood, serum and a nasopharyngeal or oropharyngeal swab from each participant. Participants in the prospective study had the option to provide additional blood draws and questionnaires over a 2-month period. Before DNA extraction, prospective study blood samples were shipped either frozen or at room temperature. TCRbeta CDR3 regions were amplified from genomic DNA by means of the immunoSEQ Assay, a bias-controlled multiplex PCR. The original methods were these. The number of nucleated cells in each sample was estimated from the amplification of reference gene primers within the assay. To quantify the absolute abundance of each unique TCRbeta CDR3 rearrangement, sequence reads were collapsed and filtered. For each sample, productive Simpson clonality was calculated as the square root of Simpson's diversity index over productive rearrangements. Held by TCRdb, this immuneACCESS table contains in-frame sequences only and omits some clones. Under half of the omission traces to an unresolved V gene where checked; the cause of the rest is unknown. The V and J calls and clone size are taken from that table; D and trimming were inferred from the DNA. Across this sample there are 340,000 or so clones, with approximately 86% seen only once. Around 4.2% of the sample is held by the ten biggest clonotypes.

The CDR3 sequence holds 16 residues, the cysteine and phenylalanine included. Kept here is only the CDR3 DNA, which spans 48 bases and is read in frame from base 1. V has 7 bases trimmed and J has 1 base trimmed; junction bases matching no gene number 11. The germline V gene sets CDR1 to MDHEN and CDR2 to SYDVKM. The sample comprised PBMCs or T cells enriched from blood (not recorded which). This receptor was obtained from a middle-aged woman with acute COVID-19. Rearrangement joined TRBV28 to TRBJ2-7; 9 nucleotides in the junction match TRBD1. CDR3 protein: CASNEIGGTGSYEQYF. The nucleotide sequence is given as TGTGCCAGCAACGAAATTGGGGGGACAGGGTCCTACGAGCAGTACTTC.